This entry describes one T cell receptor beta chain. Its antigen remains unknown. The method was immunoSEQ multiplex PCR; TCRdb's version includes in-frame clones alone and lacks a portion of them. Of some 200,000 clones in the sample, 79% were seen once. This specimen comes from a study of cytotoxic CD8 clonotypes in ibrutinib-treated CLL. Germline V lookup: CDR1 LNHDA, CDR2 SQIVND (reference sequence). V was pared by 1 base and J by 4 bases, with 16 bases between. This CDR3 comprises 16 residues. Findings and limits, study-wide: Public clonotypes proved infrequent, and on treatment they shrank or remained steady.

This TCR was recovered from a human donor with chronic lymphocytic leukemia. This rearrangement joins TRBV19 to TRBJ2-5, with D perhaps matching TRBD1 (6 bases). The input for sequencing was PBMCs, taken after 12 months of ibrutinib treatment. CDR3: CASSIGITGIGETQYF. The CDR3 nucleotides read TGTGCCAGTAGTATAGGAATTACAGGGATAGGAGAGACCCAGTACTTC.